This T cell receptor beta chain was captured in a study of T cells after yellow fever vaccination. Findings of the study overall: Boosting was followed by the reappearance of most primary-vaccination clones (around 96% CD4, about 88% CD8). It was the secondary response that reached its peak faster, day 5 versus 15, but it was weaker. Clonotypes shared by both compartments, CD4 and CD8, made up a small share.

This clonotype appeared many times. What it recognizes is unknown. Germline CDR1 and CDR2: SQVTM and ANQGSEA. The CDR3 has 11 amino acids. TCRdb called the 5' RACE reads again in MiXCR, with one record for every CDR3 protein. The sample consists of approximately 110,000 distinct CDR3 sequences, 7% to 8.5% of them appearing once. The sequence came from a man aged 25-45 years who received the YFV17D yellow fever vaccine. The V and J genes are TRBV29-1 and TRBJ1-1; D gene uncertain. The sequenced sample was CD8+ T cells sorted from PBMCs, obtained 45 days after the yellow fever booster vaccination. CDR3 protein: CKTYMNTEAFF. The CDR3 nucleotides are TGCAAAACGTACATGAACACTGAAGCTTTCTTT.